This TCR beta chain appears in the sequencing data of a study of OX40 agonist ivuxolimab in advanced cancers. The germline CDR1 and CDR2 sequences are SNHLY and FYNNEI. This CDR3 has 14 amino acids. Trimming took off 5 bases at V and 7 bases at J, with 17 bases between the two ends. Sequencing was performed with immunoSEQ multiplex PCR; in TCRdb, only in-frame clones are kept and a portion is missing. The sample holds tens of thousands of clones, 60% to 85% seen once. The source of this sequence is an adult with an advanced solid tumor such as melanoma, head and neck, liver or kidney cancer. The V gene is TRBV2, the J gene TRBJ1-2; the D is unclear. The sample in question was CD4+ or CD8+ T cells sorted from blood, obtained in a trial of the OX40 agonist ivuxolimab. The CDR3 is CASSRGTDSGGYTF. In DNA, the CDR3 is TGTGCCAGCAGTAGAGGCACAGATTCTGGTGGCTACACCTTC.